This TCR beta chain was captured by sequencing in a study of shared clonotypes between healthy human individuals. The method was immunoSEQ multiplex PCR; TCRdb's version includes in-frame clones alone and lacks a portion of them. The sample has 2,100,000 or so clones, around 95% seen once; the top ten hold 0.13%. Looked up from germline, CDR1 is GTSNPN and CDR2 is SVGIG (reference sequence). There are 14 residues in the CDR3. J was trimmed by 6 bases and V by 3 bases; bases with no gene match: 7. The receptor was isolated from a man younger than 30 in good health. The genes are TRBV30 and TRBJ2-5, with 10 bases that match TRBD1. Sequenced: naive CD4+ T cells sorted from blood. Subset noted: CD45RA+ positively selected. CDR3 nucleotides: TGTGCCTGGAGGGAGACAGGGGGCATAAAGACCCAGTACTTC. It specifies CAWRETGGIKTQYF.